The 22 T cell receptor beta chains below come from one sample, sequenced in a study of STAT5B mutations in CD4+ large granular lymphocyte leukemia. TCRdb keeps only in-frame clones here, not all; method: immunoSEQ multiplex PCR. The sample contains nearly 45,000 clones, 70% to 90% of which appear only once. The sample was CD4+ T cells from blood buffy coats. The origin of the receptors is a human donor in good health.

The rearrangement uses TRBV2 and TRBJ2-2; D may be TRBD2 (5 bases). The CDR3 consists of 12 residues. Looked up from germline, CDR1 is SNHLY and CDR2 is FYNNEI. Trimming left V 8 bases short and J 3 bases short, with 7 bases between. The CDR3 nucleotides read TGTGCCAGCCGGGGTGACACCGGGGAGCTGTTTTTT. Amino acids: CASRGDTGELFF.

The V gene is TRBV30, the J gene TRBJ1-2, with 8 bases identical to TRBD1. V lost 6 bases, J lost 4 bases, and 10 bases stayed unmatched. This CDR3 has 14 amino acids. Germline V gene sequence: CDR1 GTSNPN, CDR2 SVGIG (reference sequence). The DNA of the CDR3 is TGTGCCTGCACTGCCAGGGGGCAGGGCTATGGCTACACCTTC. It translates to CACTARGQGYGYTF. Filled out from reference TRBV30 and TRBJ1-2, the complete variable domain reads SQTIHQWPATLVQPVGSPLSLECTVEGTSNPNLYWYRQAAGRGLQLLFYSVGIGQISSEVPQNLSASRPQDRQFILSSKKLLLSDSGFYLCACTARGQGYGYTFGSGTRLTVV.

Here the CDR3 DNA reads TGTGCCAGCACAAGGGGGGTAGCCGGGACAGGGGCCCACGAGCAGTACTTC. It is translated as CASTRGVAGTGAHEQYF. The genes are TRBV27 and TRBJ2-7; the match to TRBD1 covers 10 bases. This CDR3 contains 17 residues. Germline CDR1 reads MNHEY; CDR2 reads SMNVEV (reference sequence). V lost 7 bases and J lost 5; bases outside the gene matches: 17.

DNA for the CDR3: TGTGCCTGGAGCTCGACGGCTAGCTCCTACGAGCAGTACTTC. Its translation is CAWSSTASSYEQYF. V is TRBV30 and J is TRBJ2-7; D ambiguous. This CDR3 region has 14 residues. Trimming stripped 3 bases from V and 0 bases from J, with 12 bases between. CDR1 is GTSNPN, CDR2 SVGIG, per germline (reference sequence).

J is TRBJ1-5 and V is TRBV30; D is possibly TRBD1 (5 bases). The CDR3 sequence is 14 residues long. Per germline, CDR1 GTSNPN and CDR2 SVGIG (reference sequence). V gave up 3 bases and J gave up 4 bases, with 13 bases separating them. CDR3 region: CAWRPGTGNQPQHF. Here the CDR3 DNA reads TGTGCCTGGAGGCCCGGGACGGGTAATCAGCCCCAGCATTTT. Combining the CDR3 with reference TRBV30 and TRBJ1-5 gives the whole variable domain SQTIHQWPATLVQPVGSPLSLECTVEGTSNPNLYWYRQAAGRGLQLLFYSVGIGQISSEVPQNLSASRPQDRQFILSSKKLLLSDSGFYLCAWRPGTGNQPQHFGDGTRLSIL.

The chain combines TRBV12-5 with TRBJ2-1, with 9 positions matching TRBD2. In germline, CDR1 is LGHNT, CDR2 FRNRAP. The CDR3 spans 15 residues. Trimming removed 6 bases from V and 7 bases from J; junction bases left unmatched: 10. CDR3 loop: CASGTSGRVQNEQFF. The CDR3 DNA sequence: TGTGCTAGTGGGACTAGCGGACGAGTTCAAAATGAGCAGTTCTTC.

This rearrangement joins TRBV7-2 to TRBJ2-3; D is possibly TRBD1 (5 bases). From germline, CDR1 is SGHTA and CDR2 FQGNSA. This CDR3 region has 15 residues. V gave up 2 bases and J gave up 4 bases, with 13 bases separating them. CDR3 amino acids: CASSLHGAKPDTQYF. For the CDR3, the DNA is TGTGCCAGCAGCTTACATGGGGCCAAGCCAGATACGCAGTATTTT.

The V gene is TRBV6-1, the J gene TRBJ2-7; perhaps D is TRBD1 or TRBD2 (5 bases each). The CDR3 totals 16 residues. Germline CDR1 and CDR2: MNHNS and SASEGT. V was trimmed by 2 bases and J by 3 bases, leaving 17 bases between them. CDR3 DNA sequence: TGTGCCAGCAGTGAAATCGCGAGGGCAGACAGCTACGAGCAGTACTTC. It encodes CASSEIARADSYEQYF.

The V call is TRBV5-1, the J call TRBJ2-2; D ambiguous. The CDR3 totals 17 residues. Trimming stripped 4 bases from V and 2 bases from J, with 18 bases between. Germline CDR1 SGHRS, CDR2 YFSETQ. The CDR3 DNA reads as TGCGCCAGCAGCGATGGCGCTATCGGTCAAAACACCGGGGAGCTGTTTTTT. Its translation is CASSDGAIGQNTGELFF.

The chain has TRBV5-1 and TRBJ2-3; 10 bases fit TRBD2. CDR1 is SGHRS, CDR2 YFSETQ, per germline. CDR3 length: 17 amino acids. The V segment lost 2 bases and the J segment 3 bases; nucleotides outside the gene matches: 9. CDR3: CASSLDPLAGATDTQYF. CDR3 coding DNA: TGCGCCAGCAGCTTAGACCCTCTAGCGGGAGCGACAGATACGCAGTATTTT.

This sequence joins TRBV9 and TRBJ2-1; 13 bases match TRBD2. Looked up from germline, CDR1 is SGDLS and CDR2 is YYNGEE. V trimming: 0 bases; J trimming: 7 bases; junction bases outside the gene matches: 7. The CDR3 consists of 17 residues. CDR3 coding DNA: TGTGCCAGCAGCGTAGAACTGGGACTAGCGGGAACAAATGAGCAGTTCTTC. Translation gives CASSVELGLAGTNEQFF.

This clone was recorded a few times. The chain links TRBV14 to TRBJ1-1; the D gene is possibly TRBD1 (5 bases). Germline V CDR1 and CDR2: SGHDN, FVKESK. This CDR3 has 14 amino acids. V lost 3 bases, J lost 3 bases, and 11 bases lay in between. The CDR3 here is CASSQNRDHTEAFF. The DNA of the CDR3 is TGTGCCAGCAGCCAGAACCGGGACCACACTGAAGCTTTCTTT.

The V call is TRBV11-2, the J call TRBJ2-7; D is unclear. The CDR3 loop spans 12 amino acids. Germline loops: CDR1 SGHAT, CDR2 FQNNGV. The germline V and J ends were trimmed by 2 bases and 4 bases, with 6 bases remaining between them. The CDR3 region has the DNA TGTGCCAGCAGCTTATCGTCGTACGAGCAGTACTTC. Its protein product is CASSLSSYEQYF.

The chain carries TRBV18 and TRBJ1-2; no definite D call. CDR1 and CDR2 from the germline V gene are KGHSH and LQKENI. The CDR3 length is 13 residues. Between the trimmed V and J ends, which lost 2 bases and 3 bases, there was a span of 7 bases. CDR3 nucleotide sequence: TGTGCCAGCTCACCAAGCGAGGACTATGGCTACACCTTC. It specifies CASSPSEDYGYTF.

This clone was found once. The chain recombines TRBV5-4 with TRBJ2-5, with TRBD2 matching 8 bases. The V gene's germline CDR1 is SGHNT and CDR2 YYREEE (reference sequence). The J segment lost 5 bases and the V segment lost 4 bases, leaving 7 bases of the junction unmatched. The CDR3 consists of 14 residues. CDR3 region: CASSIGLAGETQYF. The CDR3 bases are TGTGCCAGCAGCATCGGACTAGCAGGGGAGACCCAGTACTTC.

The chain joins TRBV15 to TRBJ1-2; no reliable D call. Trimming removed 3 bases at V and 4 bases at J, with 6 bases between. The germline gives CDR1 LNHNV, CDR2 YYDKDF (reference sequence). The CDR3 is 12 amino acids. The CDR3 loop reads CATSSNSYGYTF. CDR3 nucleotide sequence: TGTGCCACCAGCAGTAACAGCTATGGCTACACCTTC.

The J gene is TRBJ2-1, the V gene TRBV7-9, with 11 bases matching TRBD1. This CDR3 region has 15 residues. The ends lost 6 bases at V and 6 bases at J; junction bases unmatched: 7. In germline, CDR1 is SEHNR, CDR2 FQNEAQ (reference sequence). The CDR3 loop reads CASSPPGTGGNEQFF. The CDR3 nucleotides read TGTGCCAGCAGTCCGCCCGGGACAGGGGGCAATGAGCAGTTCTTC.

This clone was observed a single time. This rearrangement joins TRBV4-1 to TRBJ2-1, with D possibly TRBD1 on 5 matching bases. V was trimmed by 4 bases and J by 10 bases, leaving 17 bases between them. Germline V gives CDR1 MGHRA, CDR2 YSYEKL. The CDR3 contains 14 residues. The CDR3 DNA reads as TGCGCCAGCAGCCCGGAAAACCAGGGCAGGGAGCAGTTCTTC. This encodes CASSPENQGREQFF.

The CDR3 loop is CASSFSYSLYQETQYF. The CDR3 nucleotides are TGTGCCAGCAGCTTTTCCTACTCCCTGTACCAAGAGACCCAGTACTTC. The chain is built from TRBV5-7 and TRBJ2-5; D remains unclear. TRBV5-7 is filed as an ORF, its function uncertain. V lost 2 bases, J lost 0 bases, and 14 bases lay in between. CDR3 size: 16 residues.

The gene calls are TRBV19 and TRBJ1-2; TRBD1 agrees at 8 bases. The CDR3 sequence is 16 residues long. Trimming at V came to 4 bases and at J to 8 bases, leaving 15 bases not matched to a gene. The germline CDR1 and CDR2 sequences are LNHDA and SQIVND (reference sequence). The CDR3 nucleotides read TGTGCCAGTAGTAGAGGACAGGGAGGGGTCGGGAACGGCTACACCTTC. It specifies CASSRGQGGVGNGYTF.

The chain combines TRBV6-5 with TRBJ1-5, with a possible D match to TRBD1 (5 bases). This CDR3 is 15 amino acids long. Germline V gene lookup returns CDR1 MNHEY and CDR2 SVGAGI. Trimming cost V 2 bases and J 4 bases, with 12 bases left between them. The DNA of the CDR3 is TGTGCCAGCAGTTACGGGACCTACCCTAATCAGCCCCAGCATTTT. It is translated as CASSYGTYPNQPQHF.

The chain joins TRBV6-6 to TRBJ1-3; D uncertain. The V end lost 0 bases, the J end lost 3 bases, and 9 bases lay between the germline ends. This CDR3 has 15 amino acids. Germline V CDR1 and CDR2: MNHNY, SVGAGI (reference sequence). The CDR3 DNA reads TGTGCCAGCAGTTACTCTCCGACCGATGGAAACACCATATATTTT. This translates into CASSYSPTDGNTIYF.